This TCR beta chain originates from a study of metastatic and nonmetastatic thyroid tumors (dated by TCRdb to 2018 to 2020). At the level of the whole study: The researchers compared repertoires between peripheral blood samples and tumor or nodule tissue samples from patients with malignant or benign thyroid disease.

None of the patients had been given any treatment before thyroid surgery. The study retrospectively analysed patient clinical samples collected from about 2011 to 2018 using T-cell receptor beta sequencing. Overall study outcomes, separate from this receptor: TCR beta diversity was reported as significantly higher in malignant tumors than in benign nodules, in both blood and tumor samples.

The library was generated by PCR. The instrument given in TCRdb is Illumina HiSeq 4000. High-throughput sequencing was used to profile the TCR beta-chain CDR3 region of each patient. The study's own analysis went as follows. A classifier to discriminate distant-metastatic papillary thyroid cancer patients was built from CDR3 differences across clinicopathological groups. Repertoire diversity was assessed with the Shannon index, and tumor-blood repertoire similarity with the Morisita-Horn index. TCRdb redid the processing of the public reads, applying fastp at Q25 and MiXCR, and retained in-frame beta chains. The V and J calls, along with clone size, are taken from TCRdb and not from the paper's own processing. Here the sample has about 5,900 clones; around a third occur a single time. The ten largest clones capture roughly 28% of the sample. The germline V gene gives CDR1 as SNHLY and CDR2 as FYNNEI. V is trimmed back by 6 bases and J by 5 bases, and the junction contains 5 bases that no gene match accounts for. Reading from cysteine to phenylalanine, the CDR3 counts 14 amino acids. Of the read, only the CDR3 DNA is kept; its 42 bases are in frame from base 1.

This clone was counted at least ten times. No antigen is known for it. Per-base quality was not reported, and no clone a single base away is much larger than it. The receptor chain draws on TRBV2 and TRBJ2-3; 10 of the junction bases match TRBD1. Source material: adjacent normal tissue. The clonotype was recovered from a male donor with papillary thyroid cancer or a benign thyroid nodule (not recorded which). Some clones in this sample may be carry-over from other donors' samples. The nucleotides read TGTGCCAGCAGGGACGGACAGGGGGTAGATACGCAGTATTTT. Its translation is CASRDGQGVDTQYF.